Presented here are 21 T cell receptor beta chains from one specimen sequenced in a study of PD-L1 blockade in urothelial cancer. This table comes from immunoSEQ multiplex PCR, and its TCRdb copy is limited to in-frame clones, with some not included. The sample lists about 87,000 clones, 84% occurring once. The time point is: pretreatment peripheral blood. Material: PBMCs, obtained around atezolizumab (anti-PD-L1) treatment. All receptors derive from a man aged 55-75 years with urothelial cancer.

This clone was seen only once. The chain joins TRBV15 to TRBJ1-3, with 7 nucleotides matching TRBD1. Germline V lookup: CDR1 LNHNV, CDR2 YYDKDF (reference sequence). Trimming cost V 1 base and J 4 bases; bases outside gene matches: 7. The CDR3 totals 16 residues. Here the CDR3 DNA reads TGTGCCACCAGCAGAGCCCCCCAAGGGGGCGGAAACACCATATATTTT. It translates to CATSRAPQGGGNTIYF. Looking up the rest from reference TRBV15 and TRBJ1-3 gives the full variable domain: DAMVIQNPRYQVTQFGKPVTLSCSQTLNHNVMYWYQQKSSQAPKLLFHYYDKDFNNEADTPDNFQSRRPNTSFCFLDIRSPGLGDTAMYLCATSRAPQGGGNTIYFGEGSWLTVV.

This sequence joins TRBV29-1 and TRBJ2-3; D may be TRBD2 (5 bases). The CDR3 length is 13 residues. CDR1 and CDR2 from the germline V gene are SQVTM and ANQGSEA. V was cut by 7 bases and J by 0 bases, with 11 bases left in between. Here the CDR3 DNA reads TGCAGCGCAAAGGGCGGGAGCACAGATACGCAGTATTTT. Translating it yields CSAKGGSTDTQYF.

The chain couples TRBV7-6 to TRBJ1-1; weak D call: TRBD1 (5 bases). The CDR3 has 15 amino acids. The germline CDR1 and CDR2 sequences are SGHVS and FNYEAQ. Trimming pared 1 base from V and 1 base from J, leaving 10 bases between. This CDR3 reads CASSLDGHPNTEAFF. CDR3 nucleotide sequence: TGTGCCAGCAGCTTAGATGGACACCCGAACACTGAAGCTTTCTTT.

This chain connects TRBV10-2 to TRBJ2-7, with a tentative D call TRBD2 (6 bases). The CDR3 length is 15 residues. In germline, CDR1 is WSHSY, CDR2 SAAADI. Trimming removed 3 bases at V and 6 bases at J, with 18 bases between. In DNA, the CDR3 is TGCGCCAGCAGTGATAATATGGGACTGGAAGGCGAGCAGTACTTC. It yields the protein CASSDNMGLEGEQYF.

This clone was detected only a few times. The chain combines TRBV6-1 with TRBJ2-7, with TRBD1 identical over 7 bases. The J segment lost 3 bases and the V segment lost 9 bases, leaving 14 bases of the junction unmatched. The germline CDR1 and CDR2 sequences are MNHNS and SASEGT. The CDR3 has 15 amino acids. CDR3 sequence (DNA): TGTGCCAGTTTGTTAGGGGGCCAGGGGAACTACGAGCAGTACTTC. Translated: CASLLGGQGNYEQYF.

The chain has TRBV7-9 and TRBJ1-2, with 7 nucleotides matching TRBD1. CDR3 length: 16 amino acids. The J segment lost 4 bases and the V segment lost 5 bases, leaving 13 bases of the junction unmatched. Germline CDR1 reads SEHNR; CDR2 reads FQNEAQ (reference sequence). The CDR3 DNA reads TGTGCCAGCAGCGCCCCCATAGCAGGGACAGCCTATGGCTACACCTTC. Protein sequence: CASSAPIAGTAYGYTF.

This clone was found a few times. The V call is TRBV14, the J call TRBJ2-7, with 7 nucleotides matching TRBD1. The CDR3 covers 15 residues. V was pared by 4 bases and J by 5 bases, with 11 bases of the junction left unmatched. Germline V gives CDR1 SGHDN, CDR2 FVKESK. CDR3 protein: CASSLMSGGMHEQYF. The DNA for the CDR3 is TGTGCCAGCAGCCTGATGTCAGGGGGTATGCACGAGCAGTACTTC.

The chain couples TRBV7-2 to TRBJ2-3, with a possible D match to TRBD1 (5 bases). V was shortened by 5 bases and J by 4 bases, with 13 bases between the two germline ends. The CDR3 is 14 amino acids. Germline assignment: CDR1 SGHTA and CDR2 FQGNSA. The CDR3 nucleotides are TGTGCCAGCAGCATTCGGGCAGGGTCAGATACGCAGTATTTT. Translated, it gives CASSIRAGSDTQYF. The whole variable domain, remainder taken from reference TRBV7-2 and TRBJ2-3, is GAGVSQSPSNKVTEKGKDVELRCDPISGHTALYWYRQSLGQGLEFLIYFQGNSAPDKSGLPSDRFSAERTGGSVSTLTIQRTQQEDSAVYLCASSIRAGSDTQYFGPGTRLTVL.

V gene TRBV5-1 combines with J gene TRBJ2-7; 11 bases agree with TRBD1. Germline CDR1 SGHRS, CDR2 YFSETQ. The CDR3 totals 14 residues. Germline trimming cut 3 bases from V and 3 bases from J; bases unmatched to any gene: 2. The CDR3 is CASSSGTGGYEQYF. CDR3 DNA sequence: TGCGCCAGCAGCTCTGGGACAGGGGGCTACGAGCAGTACTTC.

The chain couples TRBV30 to TRBJ2-5; a possible D gene is TRBD1 (6 bases). Per the germline V gene, CDR1 is GTSNPN and CDR2 is SVGIG (reference sequence). With 4 bases removed from V and 2 bases from J, the gap between germline ends came to 11 bases. This CDR3 has 13 amino acids. The CDR3: CAWTDSGQETQYF. CDR3 nucleotide sequence: TGTGCCTGGACGGACAGTGGACAAGAGACCCAGTACTTC. Full variable domain (outside the CDR3, taken from reference TRBV30 and TRBJ2-5): SQTIHQWPATLVQPVGSPLSLECTVEGTSNPNLYWYRQAAGRGLQLLFYSVGIGQISSEVPQNLSASRPQDRQFILSSKKLLLSDSGFYLCAWTDSGQETQYFGPGTRLLVL.

The rearrangement joins TRBV11-2 to TRBJ2-3, with 9 bases lining up with TRBD2. CDR3 length: 17 amino acids. The germline gives CDR1 SGHAT, CDR2 FQNNGV. V trimming: 2 bases; J trimming: 4 bases; junction bases outside the gene matches: 10. The CDR3 bases are TGTGCCAGCAGCTTAATACCGGGACTAGCAGTCTCAGATACGCAGTATTTT. The encoded protein is CASSLIPGLAVSDTQYF. The whole variable domain, filled in from reference TRBV11-2 and TRBJ2-3, reads EAGVAQSPRYKIIEKRQSVAFWCNPISGHATLYWYQQILGQGPKLLIQFQNNGVVDDSQLPKDRFSAERLKGVDSTLKIQPAKLEDSAVYLCASSLIPGLAVSDTQYFGPGTRLTVL.

The chain is built from TRBV6-5 and TRBJ2-2; D ambiguous. Trimming shortened V by 2 bases and J by 6 bases, and 10 bases separated the two germline ends. Per the germline V gene, CDR1 is MNHEY and CDR2 is SVGAGI. CDR3 size: 14 residues. The CDR3 region has the DNA TGTGCCAGCAGTTACGATCACTCCCCCGGGGAGCTGTTTTTT. Amino acids: CASSYDHSPGELFF.

V is TRBV10-3 and J is TRBJ1-5; 9 nucleotides agree with TRBD1. This CDR3 has 14 residues. J lost 4 bases, V lost 11 bases, and 9 bases had no gene match. CDR1 and CDR2 (germline): ENHRY, SYGVKD. CDR3 DNA: TGTGCCTCACAGGGGGCTCGTATTAATCAGCCCCAGCATTTT. Translation: CASQGARINQPQHF.

The V gene is TRBV9, the J gene TRBJ1-2, with D perhaps matching TRBD1 (5 bases). The CDR3 is 15 amino acids. The germline V and J ends were trimmed by 0 bases and 1 base, with 10 bases remaining between them. The germline gives CDR1 SGDLS, CDR2 YYNGEE. The CDR3 here is CASSVGSGFNYGYTF. In DNA form, the CDR3 reads TGTGCCAGCAGCGTAGGGTCAGGGTTTAACTATGGCTACACCTTC.

The rearrangement links TRBV5-4 to TRBJ2-7; D possibly corresponds to TRBD1 (5 bases). This CDR3 has 14 residues. The V end was cut by 2 bases, the J end by 2 bases, with 11 bases between. CDR1 is SGHNT and CDR2 is YYREEE in the germline V gene (reference sequence). Written as DNA, the CDR3 is TGTGCCAGCAGCTTTCAGGGTCCTACCTACGAGCAGTACTTC. Encoded protein: CASSFQGPTYEQYF.

This clone was counted only a few times. Other DNA sequences from this sample encode an identical CDR3 as well. The chain uses TRBV10-3 and TRBJ2-7; 9 bases are a match to TRBD1. This CDR3 is 16 amino acids long. Germline CDR1 is ENHRY and CDR2 is SYGVKD. Germline trimming cut 4 bases from V and 4 bases from J; bases unmatched to any gene: 11. The CDR3 DNA is TGTGCCATCAGTGCCCTAACAGGGGGCAGTAGTTACGAGCAGTACTTC. Translation: CAISALTGGSSYEQYF.

This chain links TRBV6-1 with TRBJ2-6; D remains ambiguous. The CDR3 loop spans 14 amino acids. The V gene lost 6 bases and the J gene lost 0 bases, with 6 bases spanning the gap. CDR1 and CDR2 (germline): MNHNS, SASEGT. This CDR3 reads CASRRSSGANVLTF. CDR3 sequence (DNA): TGTGCCAGCAGGCGTAGCTCTGGGGCCAACGTCCTGACTTTC.

This clone was counted between two and nine times. The chain couples TRBV2 to TRBJ2-7; TRBD1 might be the D (6 bases). Germline V lookup: CDR1 SNHLY, CDR2 FYNNEI. With 6 bases removed from V and 2 bases from J, the gap between germline ends came to 8 bases. The CDR3 spans 12 residues. DNA for the CDR3: TGTGCCAGCAGAAAGGGGGCCTACGAGCAGTACTTC. Its protein product is CASRKGAYEQYF.

This clone was counted a single time. This chain uses TRBV7-6 with TRBJ2-1; D unresolved. The CDR3 length is 16 residues. The V end lost 5 bases, the J end lost 0 bases, and 14 bases lay between the germline ends. Germline V lookup: CDR1 SGHVS, CDR2 FNYEAQ. The CDR3 DNA reads TGTGCCAGCAGCGGAGAACCTACGAGCTCCTACAATGAGCAGTTCTTC. It translates to CASSGEPTSSYNEQFF.

V usage is TRBV7-3 and J usage is TRBJ2-3; D may be TRBD2 (6 bases). The length of the CDR3 is 16 residues. The germline V gene encodes CDR1 SGHTA and CDR2 FQGTGA. V lost 2 bases, J lost 0 bases, and 12 bases lay in between. The DNA of the CDR3 is TGTGCCAGCAGCTTAGCGGGGCGAGCTAGCACAGATACGCAGTATTTT. Translation gives CASSLAGRASTDTQYF.

The chain is built from TRBV4-2 and TRBJ1-5; no firm D call. The CDR3 totals 17 residues. Germline loops: CDR1 LGHNA, CDR2 YNFKEQ. V gave up 4 bases and J gave up 3 bases, with 19 bases separating them. The CDR3 bases are TGTGCCAGCAGCCCGGCATCGGACTCATATTACAATCAGCCCCAGCATTTT. It yields the protein CASSPASDSYYNQPQHF.